This TCR beta chain was sequenced during a study of cytomegalovirus exposure and HLA in healthy donors. Method: immunoSEQ multiplex PCR; TCRdb's copy keeps in-frame clones and lacks some. The sample contains 65,000 to 80,000 clones, roughly 94% of which appear only once. Germline assignment: CDR1 LNHDA and CDR2 SQIVND (reference sequence). V shed 3 bases and J shed 10 bases, with 7 bases lying between them. The CDR3 is 11 amino acids. Study-wide results and caveats: For cytomegalovirus status, the classifier reportedly gave diagnoses with high specificity and sensitivity. Cytomegalovirus association was assigned to about 150 TCR beta chains. The study found most TCR sequences rare, yet found some public TCRs in many donors. As confirmed in vitro, a few CMV-associated chains were specific for CMV antigens.

On this clone itself: Its antigen is as yet unknown.

The sequencing input was PBMCs. This sequence originates from a woman between 18 and 29 years old in good health and CMV-seropositive. The chain joins TRBV19 to TRBJ2-1; D is undetermined. This chain's CDR3 is CASSINLEQFF. In DNA form, the CDR3 reads TGTGCCAGTAGTATTAATTTGGAGCAGTTCTTC.